This is a list of T cell receptor beta chains from one sample in a study of blood T cells in healthy people across ages. TCRdb processed the 5' RACE reads anew with MiXCR; each CDR3 protein has one entry. The sample lists roughly 1,500,000 distinct CDR3 sequences; 30% to 35% were seen once. The sample comprised blood. These receptors originate from a woman in her 30s in good health. CDR3s include the opening cysteine and the closing phenylalanine or tryptophan. Fields, in order: clone size, D gene, V gene, CDR3 length, J gene, CDR3 DNA, CDR3 protein. D genes are given only for firm matches. Rows give clone size only sometimes, using once, few, many, or a class for an expanded clone.

size: few; D: TRBD2; V: TRBV4-1; length: 16; J: TRBJ2-2; DNA: TGCGCCAGCAGCTACCAGGCGGGAGGTTCAACCGGGGAGCTGTTTTTT; CDR3: CASSYQAGGSTGELFF
size: NA; D: NA; V: TRBV5-1; length: 13; J: TRBJ1-4; DNA: TGCGCCAGCAGCTTGGTATCCGAAGGAAAACTGTTTTTT; CDR3: CASSLVSEGKLFF
size: NA; D: TRBD2; V: TRBV28; length: 17; J: TRBJ2-3; DNA: TGTGCCAGCAGTTTAATGTGGCGGGAGGTCGCGTATGATACGCAGTATTTT; CDR3: CASSLMWREVAYDTQYF
size: few; D: NA; V: TRBV9; length: 15; J: TRBJ2-1; DNA: TGTGCCAGCACACCGGGGGTAAGTTTCTTGGATGAGCAGTTCTTC; CDR3: CASTPGVSFLDEQFF
size: NA; D: TRBD2; V: TRBV20-1; length: 14; J: TRBJ2-7; DNA: TGCAGTGCTTTTTCGTGGGGGGGATCTTACGAGCAGTACTTC; CDR3: CSAFSWGGSYEQYF
size: few; D: NA; V: TRBV20-1; length: 13; J: TRBJ1-1; DNA: TGCAGTGCTTCGGACAGTTTAAACACTGAAGCTTTCTTT; CDR3: CSASDSLNTEAFF
size: NA; D: NA; V: TRBV7-9; length: 12; J: TRBJ2-5; DNA: TGTGCCAGCAGCGCTAAGGGGGAGACCCAGTACTTC; CDR3: CASSAKGETQYF
size: few; D: NA; V: TRBV10-3; length: 13; J: TRBJ2-7; DNA: TGTGCCATCAGGTCGGACGGCACCTACGAGCAGTACTTC; CDR3: CAIRSDGTYEQYF
size: NA; D: TRBD2; V: TRBV20-1; length: 14; J: TRBJ2-1; DNA: TGCAGTGCTAGTGGATCGGGGGGGCTGAATGAGCAGTTCTTC; CDR3: CSASGSGGLNEQFF
size: NA; D: TRBD1; V: TRBV2; length: 13; J: TRBJ2-3; DNA: TGTGCCAGCGAACCCACAGGGGCAGATACGCAGTATTTT; CDR3: CASEPTGADTQYF
size: NA; D: NA; V: TRBV28; length: 17; J: TRBJ2-2; DNA: TGTGCCAGCAGTTCCCTACGGAGGACCCGAGGGACCGGGGAGCTGTTTTTT; CDR3: CASSSLRRTRGTGELFF
size: many; D: TRBD2; V: TRBV29-1; length: 16; J: TRBJ2-3; DNA: TGCAGCGTAAGCGGGGGGCCCTCCCGCTACACAGATACGCAGTATTTT; CDR3: CSVSGGPSRYTDTQYF
size: NA; D: NA; V: TRBV20-1; length: 11; J: TRBJ2-2; DNA: TGCAGTGCTAGAGACACCGGGGAGCTGTTTTTT; CDR3: CSARDTGELFF
size: NA; D: NA; V: TRBV28; length: 14; J: TRBJ1-2; DNA: TGTGCCAGCAGTCCTGGCGGGGGCGGGGAAGGCTACACCTTC; CDR3: CASSPGGGGEGYTF
size: few; D: NA; V: TRBV7-2; length: 15; J: TRBJ2-1; DNA: TGTGCCAGCAGCCGGACAGTTGACCCCTACAATGAGCAGTTCTTC; CDR3: CASSRTVDPYNEQFF
size: many; D: NA; V: TRBV5-1; length: 13; J: TRBJ1-1; DNA: TGCGCCAGCAGCGCCCCTGGGAACACTGAAGCTTTCTTT; CDR3: CASSAPGNTEAFF
size: NA; D: NA; V: TRBV5-1; length: 15; J: TRBJ2-1; DNA: TGCGCCAGCAGTGGGCTAGTGGGGGTAAACAATGAGCAGTTCTTC; CDR3: CASSGLVGVNNEQFF
size: few; D: NA; V: TRBV6-1; length: 14; J: TRBJ2-7; DNA: TGTGCCAGCAGTGAAACCCCTAGCTCCTACGAGCAGTACTTC; CDR3: CASSETPSSYEQYF
size: NA; D: NA; V: TRBV27; length: 14; J: TRBJ2-2; DNA: TGTGCCAGCAGTGACGACAAGAACACCGGGGAGCTGTTTTTT; CDR3: CASSDDKNTGELFF
size: few; D: TRBD2; V: TRBV11-2; length: 15; J: TRBJ2-1; DNA: TGTGCCAGCAGCTTACAGGGAGGGGTTCACAATGAGCAGTTCTTC; CDR3: CASSLQGGVHNEQFF
size: NA; D: TRBD2; V: TRBV20-1; length: 14; J: TRBJ2-3; DNA: TGCAGTGCTAGACCTAGCGGGGCCAGGGATACGCAGTATTTT; CDR3: CSARPSGARDTQYF
size: few; D: NA; V: TRBV7-9; length: 14; J: TRBJ2-5; DNA: TGTGCCAGCGGAATCCGCGGTAGCGCAGAGACCCAGTACTTC; CDR3: CASGIRGSAETQYF
size: few; D: NA; V: TRBV9; length: 13; J: TRBJ1-6; DNA: TGTGCCAGCAGCGCCGCAGGGATTTCACCCCTCCACTTT; CDR3: CASSAAGISPLHF
size: few; D: TRBD2; V: TRBV4-2; length: 15; J: TRBJ2-1; DNA: TGTGCCAGCAGCCAACGACTAGCGGGAGAGGATGAGCAGTTCTTC; CDR3: CASSQRLAGEDEQFF
size: few; D: TRBD1; V: TRBV20-1; length: 12; J: TRBJ2-1; DNA: TGCAGTACCGGGACAGGATACAATGAGCAGTTCTTC; CDR3: CSTGTGYNEQFF
size: once; D: NA; V: TRBV27; length: 13; J: TRBJ2-5; DNA: TGTGCCAGCGGTTTCCAGGGACGGGAGACCCAGTACTTC; CDR3: CASGFQGRETQYF
size: NA; D: NA; V: TRBV6-5; length: 17; J: TRBJ2-3; DNA: TGTGCCAGCAGTTACTCGATCCCCGGGACTAGCACAGATACGCAGTATTTT; CDR3: CASSYSIPGTSTDTQYF
size: few; D: NA; V: TRBV7-9; length: 15; J: TRBJ2-7; DNA: TGTGCCAGCAGCCCGAACCCGACTAGCTCCTACGAGCAGTACTTC; CDR3: CASSPNPTSSYEQYF
size: NA; D: NA; V: TRBV19; length: 17; J: TRBJ1-5; DNA: TGTGCCAGTGCCTCGGATAGGGGACACCCTGGCAATCAGCCCCAGCATTTT; CDR3: CASASDRGHPGNQPQHF
size: NA; D: TRBD1; V: TRBV7-6; length: 14; J: TRBJ2-7; DNA: TGTGCCGGCAGCTTAGCGGGACAGGGGGCTGAGCAGTACTTC; CDR3: CAGSLAGQGAEQYF
size: NA; D: TRBD1; V: TRBV12-3/TRBV12-4; length: 12; J: TRBJ1-1; DNA: TGTGCCAGCATCTCCGGGACAGTTGAAGCTTTCTTT; CDR3: CASISGTVEAFF
size: few; D: TRBD2; V: TRBV6-2/TRBV6-3; length: 13; J: TRBJ2-7; DNA: TGTGCCAGCAACGAGGGGAGGGGAGGCGAGCAGTACTTC; CDR3: CASNEGRGGEQYF
size: NA; D: TRBD1; V: TRBV20-1; length: 15; J: TRBJ2-1; DNA: TGCAGTGCTACCTCCGGGACAGGATACTACAATGAGCAGTTCTTC; CDR3: CSATSGTGYYNEQFF
size: NA; D: TRBD2; V: TRBV9; length: 20; J: TRBJ2-3; DNA: TGTGCCAGCAGCGCTGACAGAAAGTGGTCTAGCGGGATAAGCACAGATACGCAGTATTTT; CDR3: CASSADRKWSSGISTDTQYF
size: few; D: TRBD2; V: TRBV11-3; length: 17; J: TRBJ2-1; DNA: TGTGCCAGCAGCTCAGCACTAGCGGGAGGGTCCAACAATGAGCAGTTCTTC; CDR3: CASSSALAGGSNNEQFF
size: NA; D: TRBD2; V: TRBV2; length: 15; J: TRBJ2-1; DNA: TGTGCCAGCAGCCAATCTAGCGGGCACTACAATGAGCAGTTCTTC; CDR3: CASSQSSGHYNEQFF
size: few; D: NA; V: TRBV20-1; length: 11; J: TRBJ2-1; DNA: TGCAGTGCTGGTAGAGGAAATGAGCAGTTCTTC; CDR3: CSAGRGNEQFF
size: NA; D: NA; V: TRBV10-3; length: 14; J: TRBJ2-7; DNA: TGTGCCATCAGTGAGTTCCGGGACAACTACGAGCAGTACTTC; CDR3: CAISEFRDNYEQYF
size: NA; D: NA; V: TRBV2; length: 11; J: TRBJ2-7; DNA: TGTGCCAGCAGTAAAGAGAGACCCCAGTACTTC; CDR3: CASSKERPQYF
size: NA; D: NA; V: TRBV6-1; length: 13; J: TRBJ2-7; DNA: TGTGCCAGCTCTCCAGGGGAGTGCTACGAGCAGTACTTC; CDR3: CASSPGECYEQYF
size: NA; D: NA; V: TRBV13; length: 13; J: TRBJ2-5; DNA: TGTGCCAGCAGCCCTTCACTCGGGGAGACCCAGTACTTC; CDR3: CASSPSLGETQYF
size: NA; D: NA; V: TRBV2; length: 12; J: TRBJ1-2; DNA: TGTGCCAGCGGGAGTGATGGGCGTAGCTACACCTTC; CDR3: CASGSDGRSYTF
size: few; D: TRBD1; V: TRBV29-1; length: 18; J: TRBJ1-4; DNA: TGCAGCGCCCTAGGTGGGCCGACAGGGGGCTTGACTAATGAAAAACTGTTTTTT; CDR3: CSALGGPTGGLTNEKLFF
size: NA; D: NA; V: TRBV5-1; length: 13; J: TRBJ1-2; DNA: TGCGCCAGCAGCCACGGAGAGAACTATGGCTACACCTTC; CDR3: CASSHGENYGYTF
size: NA; D: NA; V: TRBV6-1; length: 18; J: TRBJ2-4; DNA: TGTGCCAGCAGTAAACTAGTGGGAGGAGATCTAACCAAAAACATTCAGTACTTC; CDR3: CASSKLVGGDLTKNIQYF
size: NA; D: TRBD2; V: TRBV28; length: 15; J: TRBJ2-5; DNA: TGTGCCGGCAGTTTTAGGGGCGGGAGCGGGGAGACCCAGTACTTC; CDR3: CAGSFRGGSGETQYF
size: NA; D: NA; V: TRBV3-1; length: 13; J: TRBJ1-1; DNA: TGTGCCAGCAGCCACCCGGGAGGTACTGAAGCTTTCTTT; CDR3: CASSHPGGTEAFF